This T cell receptor (beta chain) came from a study of cytomegalovirus exposure and HLA in healthy donors (TCRdb year 2017). Describing the broader study: A later analysis indicated that the roughly 120 validation repertoires were generated on the platform also employed for the approximately 670 repertoires of the first cohort. The aim of the study was to test whether cataloging public T cell receptors could identify signatures of past pathogen exposure. A separate validation cohort of roughly 110 different subjects was used in addition to the approximately 610-subject first cohort. High-throughput TCR immunosequencing, statistical association of individual TCRs with disease status, and machine learning were combined to predict cytomegalovirus infection status.

On the study overall, not on this receptor specifically: A later analysis lacked HLA typing for the validation cohort, so it scored co-occurrence in that cohort across all 120 repertoires. The authors suggested that the approach could potentially be extended to other disease states and immunological phenotypes. The classifier was reported to diagnose cytomegalovirus status with high specificity and sensitivity in both the original cohort and the validation cohort. A few of the identified cytomegalovirus-associated TCR beta chains were confirmed in vitro to be specific for cytomegalovirus antigens. In a later analysis, TCRs clustered in the first cohort were found to also tend to co-occur in the 120 or so validation repertoires, with about 93% of cluster scores above 0. While some public TCRs were present in many individuals, most TCR sequences turned up only very rarely across donors. In the study, 150 to 200 TCR beta chains were listed as associated with cytomegalovirus.

The germline V gene encodes CDR1 SGHRS and CDR2 YFSETQ. V sheds 2 bases and J sheds 3 bases, leaving 8 bases between their ends. Taken from cysteine to phenylalanine, the CDR3 has 13 residues. Only the CDR3 region is kept as DNA, spanning 39 bases read in frame from base 1. The donors belonged to the validation cohort of roughly 120 subjects, which was separate from the approximately 700-subject first cohort. In the case of this clone: What antigen it recognizes has not been identified. No base qualities exist here, and no much larger clone lies one base off it.

The library relied on the immunoSEQ multiplex PCR assay. The study's processing was this. To diagnose cytomegalovirus status from the catalog of TCR beta chain sequences, a statistical classification framework was built. TCRdb re-hosts the immuneACCESS table, in-frame sequences only. Its copies lack some clones; in the studies checked, an unresolved V gene accounts for under half of them, and the cause for the rest is not known. The V and J calls and clone size are taken from that table; D and trimming were inferred from the DNA. For this sample the table gives some 320,000 clones, of which 87% were detected only once. The ten top clones hold approximately 1.2% of the sample.

The origin of this receptor is a woman in her 30s in good health and CMV-seropositive. This sequence uses TRBV5-1 and TRBJ1-2; 5 matching bases give a weak D call of TRBD1. The sequenced material came from PBMCs. The bases are TGCGCCAGCAGCTTACAGACAGACTATGGCTACACCTTC. Its product reads: CASSLQTDYGYTF.